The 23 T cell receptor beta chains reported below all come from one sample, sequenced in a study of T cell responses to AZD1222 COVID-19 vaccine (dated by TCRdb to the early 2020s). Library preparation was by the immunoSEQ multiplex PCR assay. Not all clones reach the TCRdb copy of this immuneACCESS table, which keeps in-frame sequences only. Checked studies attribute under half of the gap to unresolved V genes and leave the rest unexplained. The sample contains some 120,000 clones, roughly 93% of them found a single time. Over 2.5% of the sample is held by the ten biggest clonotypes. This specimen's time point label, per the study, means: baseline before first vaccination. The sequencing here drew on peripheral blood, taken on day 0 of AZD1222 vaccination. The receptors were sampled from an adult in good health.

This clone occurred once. CDR3 amino acids: CASSFGGGNTEAFF. The CDR3 coding sequence is TGTGCCAGCAGTTTCGGAGGGGGCAACACTGAAGCTTTCTTT. This chain connects TRBV27 to TRBJ1-1, with TRBD1 matching 7 bases. The trim removed 3 bases at V and 2 bases at J, leaving 3 bases unmatched. The CDR3 runs to 14 residues. CDR1 is MNHEY, CDR2 SMNVEV, per germline (reference sequence).

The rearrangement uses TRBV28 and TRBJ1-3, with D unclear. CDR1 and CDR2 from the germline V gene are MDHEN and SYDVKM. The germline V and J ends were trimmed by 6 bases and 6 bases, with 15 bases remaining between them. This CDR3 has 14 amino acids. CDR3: CASSQVGWINTIYF. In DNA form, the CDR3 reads TGTGCCAGCAGCCAGGTGGGGTGGATAAACACCATATATTTT.

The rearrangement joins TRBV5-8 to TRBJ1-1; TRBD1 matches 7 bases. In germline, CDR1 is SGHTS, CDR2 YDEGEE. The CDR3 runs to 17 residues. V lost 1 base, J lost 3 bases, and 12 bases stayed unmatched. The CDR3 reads CASSLWVNRGVHTEAFF. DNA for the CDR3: TGTGCCAGCAGCTTGTGGGTCAACAGGGGAGTTCACACTGAAGCTTTCTTT. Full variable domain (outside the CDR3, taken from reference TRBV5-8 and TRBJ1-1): EAGVTQSPTHLIKTRGQQATLRCSPISGHTSVYWYQQALGLGLQFLLWYDEGEERNRGNFPPRFSGRQFPNYSSELNVNALELEDSALYLCASSLWVNRGVHTEAFFGQGTRLTVV.

CDR3 sequence (DNA): TGCAGCGTGGACCGAGGGCAGTATGGCTACACCTTC. Its protein product is CSVDRGQYGYTF. The V gene is TRBV29-1, the J gene TRBJ1-2, with no clear D. The germline V gene encodes CDR1 SQVTM and CDR2 ANQGSEA. Trimming took off 6 bases at V and 5 bases at J, with 13 bases between the two ends. This CDR3 comprises 12 residues. The full variable domain, rest sourced from reference TRBV29-1 and TRBJ1-2, is SAVISQKPSRDICQRGTSLTIQCQVDSQVTMMFWYRQQPGQSLTLIATANQGSEATYESGFVIDKFPISRPNLTFSTLTVSNMSPEDSSIYLCSVDRGQYGYTFGSGTRLTVV.

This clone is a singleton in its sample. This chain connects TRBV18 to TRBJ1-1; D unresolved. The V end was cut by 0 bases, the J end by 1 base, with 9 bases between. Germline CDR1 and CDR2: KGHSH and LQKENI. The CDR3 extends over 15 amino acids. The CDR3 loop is CASSPPHKKNTEAFF. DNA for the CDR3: TGTGCCAGCTCACCACCTCACAAAAAGAACACTGAAGCTTTCTTT.

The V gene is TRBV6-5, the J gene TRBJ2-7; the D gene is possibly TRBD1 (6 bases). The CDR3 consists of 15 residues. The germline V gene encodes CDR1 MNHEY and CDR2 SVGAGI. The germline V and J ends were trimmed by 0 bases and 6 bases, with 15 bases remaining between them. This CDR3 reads CASSYSPQGFVEQYF. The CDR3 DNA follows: TGTGCCAGCAGTTACTCGCCTCAGGGGTTCGTCGAGCAGTACTTC.

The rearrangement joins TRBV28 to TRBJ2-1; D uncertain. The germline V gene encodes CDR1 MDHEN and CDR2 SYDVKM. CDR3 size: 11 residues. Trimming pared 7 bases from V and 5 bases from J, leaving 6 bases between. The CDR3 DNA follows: TGTGCCAGCAATATTAACAATGAGCAGTTCTTC. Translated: CASNINNEQFF.

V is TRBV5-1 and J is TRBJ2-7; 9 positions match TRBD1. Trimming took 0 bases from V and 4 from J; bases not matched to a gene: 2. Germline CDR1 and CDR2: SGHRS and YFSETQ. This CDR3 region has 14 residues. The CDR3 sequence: CASSLGTGVYEQYF. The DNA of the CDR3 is TGCGCCAGCAGCTTGGGGACAGGGGTATACGAGCAGTACTTC.

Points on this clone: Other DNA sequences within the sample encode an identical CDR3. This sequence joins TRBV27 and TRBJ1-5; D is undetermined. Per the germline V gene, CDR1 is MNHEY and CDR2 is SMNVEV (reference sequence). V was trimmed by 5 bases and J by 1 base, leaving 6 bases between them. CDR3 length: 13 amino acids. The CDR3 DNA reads TGTGCCAGCAGTCTGGGAAGCAATCAGCCCCAGCATTTT. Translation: CASSLGSNQPQHF.

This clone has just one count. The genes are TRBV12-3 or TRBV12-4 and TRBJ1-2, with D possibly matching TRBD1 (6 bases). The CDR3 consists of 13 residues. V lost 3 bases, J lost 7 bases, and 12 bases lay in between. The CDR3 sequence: CASSLTGWLGYTF. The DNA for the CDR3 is TGTGCCAGCAGTTTGACAGGATGGCTTGGCTACACCTTC.

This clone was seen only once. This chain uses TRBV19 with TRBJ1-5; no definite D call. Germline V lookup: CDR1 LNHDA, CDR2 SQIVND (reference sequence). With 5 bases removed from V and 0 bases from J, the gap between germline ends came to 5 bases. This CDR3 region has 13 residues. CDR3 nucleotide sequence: TGTGCCAGTAGTTCGCTTAGCAATCAGCCCCAGCATTTT. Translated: CASSSLSNQPQHF.

The CDR3: CASSLLGNTYNEQFF. The DNA of the CDR3 is TGTGCCAGCAGCTTGCTCGGTAATACCTACAATGAGCAGTTCTTC. This rearrangement joins TRBV5-4 to TRBJ2-1, with D uncertain. Trimming left V 1 base short and J 2 bases short, with 10 bases between. CDR3 length: 15 residues. From germline, CDR1 is SGHNT and CDR2 YYREEE (reference sequence).

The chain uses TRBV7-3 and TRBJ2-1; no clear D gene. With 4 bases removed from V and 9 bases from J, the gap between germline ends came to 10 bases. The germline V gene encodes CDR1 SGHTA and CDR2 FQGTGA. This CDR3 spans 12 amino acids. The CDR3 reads CASSSPFGEQFF. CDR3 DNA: TGTGCCAGCAGCTCCCCTTTTGGTGAGCAGTTCTTC.

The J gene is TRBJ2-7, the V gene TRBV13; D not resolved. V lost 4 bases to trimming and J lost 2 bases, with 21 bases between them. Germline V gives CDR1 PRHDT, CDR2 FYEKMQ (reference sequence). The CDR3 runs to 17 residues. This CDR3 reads CASSSAGLQTLTYEQYF. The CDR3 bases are TGTGCCAGCAGCTCGGCCGGGCTCCAGACCCTTACCTACGAGCAGTACTTC.

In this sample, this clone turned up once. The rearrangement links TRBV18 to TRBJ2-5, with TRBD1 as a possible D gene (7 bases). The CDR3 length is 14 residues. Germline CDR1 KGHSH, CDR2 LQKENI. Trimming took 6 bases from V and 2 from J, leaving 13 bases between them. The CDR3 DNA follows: TGTGCCAGCTCCGGAGGGGGCGTACAAGAGACCCAGTACTTC. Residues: CASSGGGVQETQYF.

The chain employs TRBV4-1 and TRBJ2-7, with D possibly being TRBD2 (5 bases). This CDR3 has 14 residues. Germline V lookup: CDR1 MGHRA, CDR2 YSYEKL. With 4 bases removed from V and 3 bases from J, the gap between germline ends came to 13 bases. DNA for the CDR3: TGCGCCAGCAGCCGAGAGGAACGGGACTACGAGCAGTACTTC. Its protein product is CASSREERDYEQYF.

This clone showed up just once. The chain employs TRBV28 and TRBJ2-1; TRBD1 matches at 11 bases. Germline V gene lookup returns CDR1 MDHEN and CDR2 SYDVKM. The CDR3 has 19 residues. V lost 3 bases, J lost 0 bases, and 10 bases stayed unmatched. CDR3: CASSFPKTGTGGSYNEQFF. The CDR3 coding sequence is TGTGCCAGCAGTTTTCCTAAAACCGGGACAGGGGGCTCCTACAATGAGCAGTTCTTC.

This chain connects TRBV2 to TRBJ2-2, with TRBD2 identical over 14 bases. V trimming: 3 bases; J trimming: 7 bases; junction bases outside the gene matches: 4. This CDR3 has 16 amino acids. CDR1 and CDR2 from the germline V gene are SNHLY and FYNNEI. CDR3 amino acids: CASSEVGTSGSGELFF. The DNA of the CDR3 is TGTGCCAGCAGTGAGGTTGGGACTAGCGGGAGCGGGGAGCTGTTTTTT.

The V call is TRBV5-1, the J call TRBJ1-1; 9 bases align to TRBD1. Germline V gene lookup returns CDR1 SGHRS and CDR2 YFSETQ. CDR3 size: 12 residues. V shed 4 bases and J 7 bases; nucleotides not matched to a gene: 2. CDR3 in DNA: TGCGCCAGCAGCCTGGGACAGGGTGAAGCTTTCTTT. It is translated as CASSLGQGEAFF.

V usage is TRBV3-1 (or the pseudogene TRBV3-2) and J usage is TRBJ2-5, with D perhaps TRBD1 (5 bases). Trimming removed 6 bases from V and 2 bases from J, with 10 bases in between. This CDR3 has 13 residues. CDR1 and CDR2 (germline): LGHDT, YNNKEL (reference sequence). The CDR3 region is CASRAGWQETQYF. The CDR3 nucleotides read TGTGCCAGCAGGGCAGGGTGGCAAGAGACCCAGTACTTC.

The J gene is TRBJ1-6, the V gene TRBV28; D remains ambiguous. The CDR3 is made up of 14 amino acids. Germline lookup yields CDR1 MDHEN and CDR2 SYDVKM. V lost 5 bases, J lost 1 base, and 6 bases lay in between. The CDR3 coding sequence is TGTGCCAGCAGTAAGGAGTCCTATAATTCACCCCTCCACTTT. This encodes CASSKESYNSPLHF. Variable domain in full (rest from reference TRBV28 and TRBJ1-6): DVKVTQSSRYLVKRTGEKVFLECVQDMDHENMFWYRQDPGLGLRLIYFSYDVKMKEKGDIPEGYSVSREKKERFSLILESASTNQTSMYLCASSKESYNSPLHFGNGTRLTVT.

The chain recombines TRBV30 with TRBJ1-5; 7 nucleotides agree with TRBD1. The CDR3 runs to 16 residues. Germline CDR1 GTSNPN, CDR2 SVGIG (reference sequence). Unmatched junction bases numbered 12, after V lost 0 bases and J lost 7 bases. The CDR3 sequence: CAWSVSTRQGRQPQHF. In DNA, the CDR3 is TGTGCCTGGAGTGTATCCACAAGACAGGGCCGGCAGCCCCAGCATTTT.

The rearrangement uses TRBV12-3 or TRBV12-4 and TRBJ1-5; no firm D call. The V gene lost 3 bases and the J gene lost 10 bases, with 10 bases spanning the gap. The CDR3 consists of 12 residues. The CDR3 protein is CASSFVGLPQHF. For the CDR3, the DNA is TGTGCCAGCAGTTTTGTGGGTTTACCCCAGCATTTT.